The entry below describes one T cell receptor beta chain. Its binding antigen is unknown. No much larger clone is present one base from it, and per-base qualities are unavailable. This sample is drawn from a study of graft-versus-host responses after intestinal transplantation (dated by TCRdb to the early 2020s). For the wider study: The transplants that recipients received were multivisceral, liver-intestinal, or isolated intestinal. Anti-thymocyte globulin induction was given to all recipients, followed by maintenance tacrolimus and steroids for about 3 years. After intestinal transplantation, graft-versus-host and host-versus-graft alloreactive T cell clones were followed in the graft, circulation and bone marrow using bulk TCR-beta CDR3 sequencing. To identify alloreactive clones, pre-transplant mixed lymphocyte reaction products were sequenced and then compared with unstimulated pre-transplant donor and recipient T cells. The cohort enrolled about two dozen intestinal transplant recipients including one retransplant, and a few patients lacking pretransplant specimens were excluded. A peak of at least 4% donor T cells among recipient peripheral blood mononuclear cells was the definition used for donor T cell macrochimerism. Samples from a few later patients were sequenced in-house on an Illumina MiSeq with MiXCR processing rather than by the commercial service. On the study overall, not on this receptor specifically: GvH clones were detected in recipient bone marrow, and some of these GvH clones were observed earlier in ileal mucosa or blood, consistent with an intestinal mucosal origin. Early after transplant, peak levels of circulating GvH clones were associated with declines in HvG clones. The conclusions were limited by the relatively low number and heterogeneity of the intestinal transplant patients. High GvH to HvG T cell clonal ratios were observed in the allografts of patients with donor T cell macrochimerism.

Reading the label with the study, this specimen's time point is: cells obtained before transplantation from donor or recipient. CD3+CD4+ and CD3+CD8+ populations were FACS-sorted from unstimulated pre-transplant donor and recipient cells taken from spleen or lymph nodes. There are 17 amino acids in the CDR3, from cysteine to valine inclusive. The read is trimmed to its CDR3 DNA, 51 bases read in frame from base 1. The germline V gene encodes CDR1 SGHVS and CDR2 FNYEAQ. For this chain, trimming is 0 bases at the V end and 4 bases at the J end, and the number of junction bases without a gene match is 10. The library came from the immunoSEQ multiplex PCR assay. For most patients, genomic DNA was isolated with the Qiagen DNeasy Blood and Tissue Kit and shipped frozen to Adaptive Biotechnologies for TCR sequencing. For most patients, high-throughput TCR-beta CDR3 sequencing of genomic DNA was performed by Adaptive Biotechnologies. As for the original processing: TCR sequencing data were retrieved from Adaptive's ImmunoSEQ software for 18 patients, whereas a few other patients were processed with MiXCR and VDJtools. To correct CD4 versus CD8 sorting errors, any sequence found in both subsets at a frequency ratio below 5:1 was removed. CDR3 nucleotide sequences shared between donor and recipient were removed because their origin could not be assigned. At least 2-fold expansion over unstimulated cells and a minimum CFSE-low frequency of 0.002% (template counts) or 0.001% (read counts) were required for clones to be classified as alloreactive. A clone was considered mappable if detected in the sequenced pre-transplant spleen, lymph node, or MLR CFSE-low populations of the donor or recipient. The cumulative frequency of alloreactive clones was calculated as a percentage of all sequences, weighted by copy number. TCRdb mirrors the immuneACCESS table, restricted to in-frame sequences. Some clones are absent from its copies; in checked studies, under half trace to an unresolved V gene, and the reason for the others is unknown. V and J calls and clone size are given by that table; D and trimming were obtained from the DNA. The sample table shows approximately 75,000 clones, and around 91% are seen once. The ten largest clonotypes hold roughly 4% of the sample.

This TCR came from a human donor who was the organ donor for an intestinal transplant. The rearranged segments are TRBV7-6 and TRBJ2-7, and 9 junctional nucleotides match TRBD2. Sequencing used unstimulated CD8+ T cells sorted from spleen or lymph node cells, obtained before transplant. The DNA reads as follows: TGTGCCAGCAGCTTAGCGGAGGGGGGGACTAGCAGTTACGAGCAGTACGTC. Its protein is CASSLAEGGTSSYEQYV.